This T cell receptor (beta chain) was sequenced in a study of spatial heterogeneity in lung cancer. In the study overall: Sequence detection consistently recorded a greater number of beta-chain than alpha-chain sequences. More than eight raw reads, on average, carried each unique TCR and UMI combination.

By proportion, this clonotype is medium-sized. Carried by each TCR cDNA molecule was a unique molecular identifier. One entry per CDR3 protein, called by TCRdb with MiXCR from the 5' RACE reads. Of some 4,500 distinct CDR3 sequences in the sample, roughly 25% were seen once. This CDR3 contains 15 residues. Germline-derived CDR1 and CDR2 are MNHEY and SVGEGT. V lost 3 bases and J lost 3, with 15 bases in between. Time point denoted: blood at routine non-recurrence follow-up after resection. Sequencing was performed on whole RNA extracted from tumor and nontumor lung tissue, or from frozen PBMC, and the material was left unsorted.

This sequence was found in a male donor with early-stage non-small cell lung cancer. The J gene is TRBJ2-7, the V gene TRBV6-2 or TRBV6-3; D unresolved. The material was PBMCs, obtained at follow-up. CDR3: CASSYTNSGVYEQYF. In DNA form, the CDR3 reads TGTGCCAGCAGTTATACAAACTCAGGTGTCTACGAGCAGTACTTC.